Listed below are T cell receptor beta chains from one sample, sequenced in a study of shared clonotypes between healthy human individuals. The repertoire was sequenced with immunoSEQ multiplex PCR; TCRdb's copy has only in-frame clones and lacks some. The table records more than 2 million clones, 95% of them present only once. Sequenced input: naive CD4+ T cells sorted from blood. The receptors were gathered from a man aged 18-30 years in good health. Each CDR3 is given with its conserved first and last residue. A D gene is named only where the DNA matches it firmly.

V	J	D	DNA	CDR3
TRBV25-1	TRBJ1-4	TRBD1	TGTGCCAGCAGTCAACAGGGGGCCGGGGATGAAAAACTGTTTTTT	CASSQQGAGDEKLFF
TRBV13	TRBJ2-1	TRBD2	TGTGCCAGCAGCTCTCGGACTAGCGGGAGGGCAAGAAATGAGCAGTTCTTC	CASSSRTSGRARNEQFF
TRBV5-4	TRBJ2-7	TRBD2	TGTGCCAGCAGCAGCCGGGGGGAATCCTACGAGCAGTACTTC	CASSSRGESYEQYF
TRBV10-1	TRBJ2-1	TRBD1	TGCGCCAGCAGTGAAACCGGGACAGGGGGAGGTGAGCAGTTCTTC	CASSETGTGGGEQFF
TRBV5-1	TRBJ2-1	-	TGCGCCAGCAGCTTGACAGGGTCGGCCCAAGCAAATGAGCAGTTCTTC	CASSLTGSAQANEQFF
TRBV28	TRBJ2-3	-	TGTGCCAGCAGGATAACAGATACGCAGTATTTT	CASRITDTQYF
TRBV6-6	TRBJ1-3	-	TGTGCCAGCAGCTTCGGGACATCCTCTGGAAACACCATATATTTT	CASSFGTSSGNTIYF
TRBV18	TRBJ2-7	-	TGTGCCAGCTCCGCCTCCTACGAGCAGTACTTC	CASSASYEQYF
TRBV9	TRBJ2-3	-	TGTGCCAGCAGCTTCCTCATCGGGACACTTACAGATACGCAGTATTTT	CASSFLIGTLTDTQYF
TRBV30	TRBJ1-4	-	TGTGCCTGGAGTCGTTGGTTAGGGAGGGAAAAACTGTTTTTT	CAWSRWLGREKLFF
TRBV5-8	TRBJ2-7	TRBD1	TGTGCCAGCAGCGTAAGCCAGGGGGCTAAATACGAGCAGTACTTC	CASSVSQGAKYEQYF
TRBV28	TRBJ1-2	TRBD1	TGTGCCATCCCTCGTGGGGGACAGGGGCCCCTCGGGGATGGCTACACCTTC	CAIPRGGQGPLGDGYTF
TRBV6-5	TRBJ2-7	-	TGTGCCAGCAGTCGAAATCAAGGCTACGAGCAGTACTTC	CASSRNQGYEQYF
TRBV10-3	TRBJ2-7	TRBD2	TGTGCCATCTCGGCGGGGGGTCCCTACGAGCAGTACTTC	CAISAGGPYEQYF
TRBV5-1	TRBJ1-6	-	TGCGCCAGCAGCCTATTTACAGGGTCATGGGATTCACCCCTCCACTTT	CASSLFTGSWDSPLHF
TRBV12-5	TRBJ1-2	-	TGTGCTAGTGGTTGGGGGACATTGGACGTTTCGGGAGGCTACACCTTC	CASGWGTLDVSGGYTF